This T cell receptor (beta chain) originates from a study of T cells in tuberculosis (dated by TCRdb to the late 2010s). Broadly, across the study: In the study, CD1B tetramers and high-throughput TCR immunosequencing were combined to characterize T cells specific for the mycobacterial lipid antigen glucose monomycolate (GMM). PBMC from active tuberculosis patients were archived either before standard anti-tuberculosis treatment began or within 7 days of the start of that treatment. IGRA-negative adolescents, IGRA-positive adolescents with latent tuberculosis and adults with active tuberculosis, nine to ten per group, were compared in a South African clinical cohort.

Sequences LGHNT (CDR1) and FRNRAP (CDR2) are obtained from the germline V gene. The CDR3, cysteine through phenylalanine, is 19 amino acids long. Just CDR3 DNA is preserved here, 57 bases in frame from base 1. Here V drops 0 bases and J drops 2 bases, and the junction holds 14 bases not matched to any gene. Broader findings and caveats from the paper: Which clinical samples got chosen depended on the availability of cryopreserved specimens, and the active tuberculosis cases were adults, whereas the controls were adolescents. With the diverse GMM-specific repertoire as input, a classifier achieved around 87% accuracy (AUROC about 0.93), whereas GEM motif frequencies as input gave 70% accuracy. The smaller NN-distances were partly driven by shorter CDR3-alpha lengths in active tuberculosis patients, and the difference for TCR-beta did not reach statistical significance. Active tuberculosis TCR-alpha repertoires showed smaller mean NN-distances to GMM-specific TCRs than IGRA-negative controls, suggesting clonal expansion of these TCRs.

This clone was counted once. There is no known antigen for this receptor. No base-level quality is on record; no much larger clone is a single base apart. The immunoSEQ multiplex PCR assay was used to generate TCR libraries, with TCR-beta and/or TCR-alpha/delta assays applied to each sample. The Illumina high-throughput platform was used to sequence the amplified TCR libraries. Turning to the authors' computational methods: Clustering and dimensionality reduction were performed using pairwise TCRdist distances among GMM-specific receptors from ex vivo sorted or in vitro expanded T cells. The score assigned to each clinical repertoire was mean NN-distance, meaning the average TCRdist to the nearest 10% of tetramer-positive reference sequences. GEM TCR motif frequency was calculated as the fraction of unique TCRs that matched known GEM sequences in V/J usage and CDR3 length. Active tuberculosis was classified by linear discriminant analysis with leave-one-out cross-validation, implemented in scikit-learn. TCRdb re-hosts the immuneACCESS table, in-frame sequences only. Its copies lack some clones; in the studies checked, an unresolved V gene accounts for under half of them, and the cause for the rest is not known. Clonal size and the V and J genes are those of that table, whereas D and trimming came from the DNA. The sample contains about 35,000 clones, roughly 85% of them found a single time. 5% to 5.5% of the sample goes to the ten largest clones.

The sample's time point label, in plain terms: new active TB diagnosis, blood taken before or within 7 days of starting treatment. Patients with active tuberculosis were defined as newly diagnosed, HIV-seronegative South African adults aged 18 years or older. Confirmation of active tuberculosis came from positive sputum smear microscopy and/or a positive M. tuberculosis culture. Immunosequencing was performed on unsorted cryopreserved PBMC, with about 100,000 T cells per clinical donor covered on average. The source was PBMCs, collected at tuberculosis diagnosis. The chain was built from TRBV12-5 and TRBJ2-3, with 7 middle bases fitting TRBD2. This clonotype was sampled from an adult with tuberculosis. Read as DNA, the sequence is TGTGCTAGTGGTTTGGTAACCGGGAGGACCGACTTACACACAGATACGCAGTATTTT. Its protein product is CASGLVTGRTDLHTDTQYF.